The sequence of this TCR beta chain was determined in a study of T cells in Graves' hyperthyroidism and ophthalmopathy. Study background: Before treatment of any kind, peripheral blood was taken at initial diagnosis.

RNA transcripts were the template for amplifying TCR beta CDR3 regions. HTBI primers drove first-round RT-PCR of the TCR CDR3. Each CDR3 protein gets one entry after TCRdb re-called the multiplex PCR reads with MiXCR. The data show around 540,000 distinct CDR3 sequences, about 16% seen once. Researchers barred patients who had uncontrolled infection, other autoimmune disease, pregnancy or lactation. Based on clinical symptoms, serum thyroxine and TRAb, thyroid ultrasound and orbital computed tomography, diagnoses were reached. This CDR3 is 14 amino acids long. Germline CDR1 reads SEHNR; CDR2 reads FQNEAQ (reference sequence). Between the trimmed V and J ends, which lost 5 bases and 6 bases, there was a span of 17 bases.

Sequencing input: blood. This TCR was recovered from a woman younger than 45 with Graves' ophthalmopathy. The genes are TRBV7-9 and TRBJ2-7; D is unclear. The CDR3, as DNA: TGTGCCAGCAGCCCCAATTCGTTTGGCTCCGAGCAGTACTTC. Residues: CASSPNSFGSEQYF.